A single sample gave rise to the 9 T cell receptor beta chains below, sequenced in a study of T cell responses to AZD1222 COVID-19 vaccine. Here immunoSEQ multiplex PCR was the method, and the copy in TCRdb shows in-frame clones only, minus some. The sample includes 150,000 to 200,000 clones, 92% of them seen just once. The sequences come from peripheral blood, collected on day 0 of AZD1222 vaccination. These receptors originate from an adult in good health.

This chain uses TRBV10-1 with TRBJ2-3; possibly TRBD2 for D (6 bases). Per the germline V gene, CDR1 is WNHNN and CDR2 is SYGVQD (reference sequence). The CDR3 length is 15 residues. Trimming shortened V by 8 bases and J by 1 base, and 16 bases separated the two germline ends. This CDR3 reads CASLWLSGRTDTQYF. The CDR3 DNA is TGCGCCAGCTTATGGCTTAGCGGACGCACAGATACGCAGTATTTT.

This chain's CDR3 is CAWRREGRGFGAGNTIYF. DNA for the CDR3: TGTGCCTGGAGGAGGGAAGGTAGGGGGTTCGGCGCTGGAAACACCATATATTTT. The V and J genes are TRBV30 and TRBJ1-3, with D maybe TRBD1 (6 bases). Trimming took 3 bases from V and 2 from J, leaving 23 bases between them. The germline V gene encodes CDR1 GTSNPN and CDR2 SVGIG (reference sequence). This CDR3 region has 18 residues. The whole variable domain, remainder taken from reference TRBV30 and TRBJ1-3, is SQTIHQWPATLVQPVGSPLSLECTVEGTSNPNLYWYRQAAGRGLQLLFYSVGIGQISSEVPQNLSASRPQDRQFILSSKKLLLSDSGFYLCAWRREGRGFGAGNTIYFGEGSWLTVV.

The V call is TRBV7-2, the J call TRBJ2-5; 8 bases align to TRBD1. With V trimmed by 0 bases and J by 5 bases, 8 bases remained unmatched. Germline CDR1 SGHTA, CDR2 FQGNSA. The CDR3 covers 16 residues. In DNA, the CDR3 is TGTGCCAGCAGCTTAGCGAGACCAGGGGGCGGGGAGACCCAGTACTTC. Amino acid sequence: CASSLARPGGGETQYF.

The V call is TRBV10-3, the J call TRBJ2-5; TRBD2 matches 8 bases. J was trimmed by 9 bases and V by 5 bases; bases with no gene match: 17. The length of the CDR3 is 16 residues. CDR1 ENHRY and CDR2 SYGVKD come from the germline V gene. The CDR3: CAISLDILTAGVPQYF. For the CDR3, the DNA is TGTGCCATCAGTCTGGACATACTCACAGCGGGAGTGCCCCAGTACTTC.

The chain has TRBV4-1 and TRBJ2-2; D is ambiguous. The V end lost 1 base, the J end lost 4 bases, and 13 bases lay between the germline ends. The CDR3 consists of 16 residues. Germline V gene data show CDR1 as MGHRA and CDR2 as YSYEKL. For the CDR3, the DNA is TGCGCCAGCAGCCAAGTCGCCGAAACGGCCACCGGGGAGCTGTTTTTT. It codes for CASSQVAETATGELFF.

The chain couples TRBV6-2 or TRBV6-3 to TRBJ1-1; unclear D gene. V gave up 4 bases and J gave up 1 base, with 16 bases separating them. CDR1 is MNHEY and CDR2 is SVGEGT in the germline V gene. The CDR3 has 16 amino acids. As DNA, the CDR3 is TGTGCCAGCAGTTGGGGTAGTAGACCGGGGAACACTGAAGCTTTCTTT. Translated: CASSWGSRPGNTEAFF.

V usage is TRBV6-1 and J usage is TRBJ2-5; D perhaps matches TRBD1 (5 bases). Per the germline V gene, CDR1 is MNHNS and CDR2 is SASEGT. The CDR3 length is 16 residues. V lost 4 bases, J lost 1 base, and 16 bases lay in between. CDR3 amino acids: CASSGRRALPQETQYF. Written as DNA, the CDR3 is TGTGCCAGCAGTGGGCGCAGGGCACTTCCCCAAGAGACCCAGTACTTC.

The chain has TRBV27 and TRBJ1-5, with TRBD1 as a possible D gene (5 bases). Trimming left V 4 bases short and J 6 bases short, with 13 bases between. The CDR3 has 14 residues. The germline CDR1 and CDR2 sequences are MNHEY and SMNVEV (reference sequence). CDR3 bases: TGTGCCAGCAGTTCCCAGGGAAGAGGTCAGCCCCAGCATTTT. Protein sequence: CASSSQGRGQPQHF.

This clone occurred a few times. V gene TRBV29-1 combines with J gene TRBJ1-5; the D is unclear. In germline, CDR1 is SQVTM, CDR2 ANQGSEA. V lost 1 base and J 4 bases, leaving 8 bases between the germline ends. The CDR3 totals 13 residues. In DNA form, the CDR3 reads TGCAGCGTTGAAGGGGAAGAGAATCAGCCCCAGCATTTT. This encodes CSVEGEENQPQHF.